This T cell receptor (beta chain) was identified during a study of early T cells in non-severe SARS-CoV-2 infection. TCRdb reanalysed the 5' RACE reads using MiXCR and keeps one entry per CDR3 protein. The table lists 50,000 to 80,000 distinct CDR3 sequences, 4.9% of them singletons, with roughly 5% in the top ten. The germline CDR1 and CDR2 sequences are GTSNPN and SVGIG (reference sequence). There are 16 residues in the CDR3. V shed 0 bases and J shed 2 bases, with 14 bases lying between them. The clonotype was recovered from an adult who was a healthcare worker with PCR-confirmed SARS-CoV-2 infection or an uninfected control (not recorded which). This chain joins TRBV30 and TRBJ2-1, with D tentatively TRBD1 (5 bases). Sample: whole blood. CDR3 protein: CAWSVGHRETYNEQFF. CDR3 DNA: TGTGCCTGGAGTGTAGGACATCGCGAAACCTACAATGAGCAGTTCTTC.